This T cell receptor beta chain was profiled in a study of CXCR3-negative and CXCR3-positive naive CD8 T cells. Whole-study context: Sequencing yielded 120 million to 150 million TRB reads, roughly 1.5 +/- 0.3 million per library.

The libraries of TRB cDNA were prepared using 5' RACE with UMI labels. TCRdb re-called the 5' RACE reads and gives one entry per CDR3 protein, without DNA. Its listing shows fewer than 55,000 distinct CDR3 sequences. The germline gives CDR1 SQVTM, CDR2 ANQGSEA. The CDR3 covers 13 residues. The study's findings and limits: CXCR3 expression partially decreased after cryopreservation; most assays used fresh PBMCs.

To note about this clonotype: Its specificity is unknown.

The chain carries TRBV29-1 and TRBJ2-5; the TCRdb D gene call, TRBD1, has no DNA to confirm it. The specimen sequenced was naive CXCR3- CD8+ T cells from blood. Sample subset: CD45RO-CCR7+CD27+CD95- naive CD8+ T cells lacking CXCR3 (TNR3-). This clonotype was sampled from a human donor in good health. Some clones in this sample may be carry-over from other donors' samples. CDR3 sequence reads: CSVRAGAQETQYF.